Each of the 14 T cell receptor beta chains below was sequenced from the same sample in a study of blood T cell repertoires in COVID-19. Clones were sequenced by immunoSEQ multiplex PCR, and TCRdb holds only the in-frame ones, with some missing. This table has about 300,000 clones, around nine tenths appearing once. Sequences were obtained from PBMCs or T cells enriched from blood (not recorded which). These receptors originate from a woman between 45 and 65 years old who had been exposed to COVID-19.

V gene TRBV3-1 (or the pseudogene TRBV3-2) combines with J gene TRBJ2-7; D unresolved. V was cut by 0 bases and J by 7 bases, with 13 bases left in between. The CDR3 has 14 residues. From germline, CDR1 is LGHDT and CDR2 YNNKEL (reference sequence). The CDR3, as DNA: TGTGCCAGCAGCCAAGACCCATCCTTTCAGGAGCAGTACTTC. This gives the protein CASSQDPSFQEQYF.

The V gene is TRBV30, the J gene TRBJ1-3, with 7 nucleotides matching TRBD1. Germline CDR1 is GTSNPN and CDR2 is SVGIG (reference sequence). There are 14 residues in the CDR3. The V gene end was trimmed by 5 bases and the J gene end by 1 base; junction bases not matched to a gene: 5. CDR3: CAWSAGGSGNTIYF. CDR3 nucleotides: TGTGCCTGGTCAGCAGGGGGGTCTGGAAACACCATATATTTT. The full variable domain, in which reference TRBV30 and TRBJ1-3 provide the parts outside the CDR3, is SQTIHQWPATLVQPVGSPLSLECTVEGTSNPNLYWYRQAAGRGLQLLFYSVGIGQISSEVPQNLSASRPQDRQFILSSKKLLLSDSGFYLCAWSAGGSGNTIYFGEGSWLTVV.

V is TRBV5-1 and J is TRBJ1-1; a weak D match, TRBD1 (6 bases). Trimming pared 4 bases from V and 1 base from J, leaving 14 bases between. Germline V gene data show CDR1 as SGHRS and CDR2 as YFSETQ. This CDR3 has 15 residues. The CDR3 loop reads CASSLQQGTNTEAFF. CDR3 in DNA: TGCGCCAGCAGCCTGCAGCAGGGGACGAACACTGAAGCTTTCTTT.

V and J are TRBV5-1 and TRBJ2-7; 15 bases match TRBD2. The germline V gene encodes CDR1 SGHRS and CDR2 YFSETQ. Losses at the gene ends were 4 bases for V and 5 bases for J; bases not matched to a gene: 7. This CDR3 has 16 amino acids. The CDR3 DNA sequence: TGCGCCAGCAGCCGGACTAGCGGGGGGGCCTCAAACGAGCAGTACTTC. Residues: CASSRTSGGASNEQYF.

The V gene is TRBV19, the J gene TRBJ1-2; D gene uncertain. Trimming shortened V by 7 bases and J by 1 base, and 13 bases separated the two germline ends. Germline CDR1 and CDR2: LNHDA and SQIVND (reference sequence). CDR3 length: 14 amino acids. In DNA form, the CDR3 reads TGTGCCAGTAAGGAGGTCGGACGTAACTATGGCTACACCTTC. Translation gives CASKEVGRNYGYTF.

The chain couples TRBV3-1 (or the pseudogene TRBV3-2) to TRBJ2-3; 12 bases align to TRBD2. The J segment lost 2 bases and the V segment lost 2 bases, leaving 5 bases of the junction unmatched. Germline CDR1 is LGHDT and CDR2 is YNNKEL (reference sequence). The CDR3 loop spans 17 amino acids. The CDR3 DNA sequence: TGTGCCAGCAGCCAACTAGCGGGGGGGTACAACACAGATACGCAGTATTTT. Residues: CASSQLAGGYNTDTQYF.

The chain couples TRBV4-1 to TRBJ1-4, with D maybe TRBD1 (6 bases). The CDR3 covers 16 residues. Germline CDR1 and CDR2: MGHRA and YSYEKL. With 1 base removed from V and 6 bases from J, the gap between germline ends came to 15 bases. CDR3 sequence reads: CASSQGVGHRDEKLFF. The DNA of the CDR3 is TGCGCCAGCAGCCAAGGTGTAGGACACAGGGATGAAAAACTGTTTTTT.

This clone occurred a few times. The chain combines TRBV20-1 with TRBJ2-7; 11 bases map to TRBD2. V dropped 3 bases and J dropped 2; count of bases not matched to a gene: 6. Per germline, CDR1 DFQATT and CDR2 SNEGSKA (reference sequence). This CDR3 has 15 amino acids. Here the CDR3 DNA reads TGCAGTGCTAGTGGAGGGACTAGCGGAACCTACGAGCAGTACTTC. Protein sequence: CSASGGTSGTYEQYF.

CDR3 bases: TGTGCCAGCAGCCCAGAGGGACACCCATATGGCTACACCTTC. This encodes CASSPEGHPYGYTF. The chain couples TRBV3-1 (or the pseudogene TRBV3-2) to TRBJ1-2; perhaps TRBD1 as D (6 bases). V shed 4 bases and J shed 5 bases, with 14 bases lying between them. The CDR3 extends over 14 amino acids. Germline CDR1 LGHDT, CDR2 YNNKEL (reference sequence).

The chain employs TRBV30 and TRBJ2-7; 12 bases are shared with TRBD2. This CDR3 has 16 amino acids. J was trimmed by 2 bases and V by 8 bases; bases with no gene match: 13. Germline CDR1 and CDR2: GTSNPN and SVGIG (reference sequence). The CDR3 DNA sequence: TGTGCCCTGGACCAGGCGTCTAGCGGGGGGGCCTACGAGCAGTACTTC. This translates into CALDQASSGGAYEQYF.

CDR3 sequence reads: CASSLGPGQGPPYEQYF. CDR3 nucleotides: TGTGCCAGCAGCTTAGGTCCGGGACAGGGGCCCCCCTACGAGCAGTACTTC. The chain recombines TRBV11-2 with TRBJ2-7; 10 nucleotides line up with TRBD1. The CDR3 extends over 17 amino acids. J lost 2 bases, V lost 1 base, and 8 bases had no gene match. Germline V gene lookup returns CDR1 SGHAT and CDR2 FQNNGV.

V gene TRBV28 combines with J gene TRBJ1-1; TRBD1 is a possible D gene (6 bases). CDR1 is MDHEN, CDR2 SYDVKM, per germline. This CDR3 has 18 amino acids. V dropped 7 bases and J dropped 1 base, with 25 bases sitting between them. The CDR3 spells CASILGGGPGKKNTEAFF. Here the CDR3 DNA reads TGTGCCAGCATCTTAGGGGGGGGCCCAGGGAAGAAGAACACTGAAGCTTTCTTT.

The CDR3 here is CATSGPGSNEQFF. The CDR3 DNA follows: TGTGCCACCAGTGGCCCCGGGAGCAATGAGCAGTTCTTC. The chain is built from TRBV24-1 and TRBJ2-1, with D maybe TRBD2 (6 bases). Germline values: CDR1 KGHDR, CDR2 SFDVKD. The CDR3 consists of 13 residues. Deletions cut 5 bases from V and 6 bases from J, with 10 bases between.

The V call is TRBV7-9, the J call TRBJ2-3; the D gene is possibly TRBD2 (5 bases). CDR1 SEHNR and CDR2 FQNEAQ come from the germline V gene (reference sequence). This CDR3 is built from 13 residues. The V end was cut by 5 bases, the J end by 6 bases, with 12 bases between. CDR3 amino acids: CASSPPAGDTQYF. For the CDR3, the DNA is TGTGCCAGCAGCCCCCCCGCGGGTGATACGCAGTATTTT. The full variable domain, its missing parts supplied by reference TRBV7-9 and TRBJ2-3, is DTGVSQNPRHKITKRGQNVTFRCDPISEHNRLYWYRQTLGQGPEFLTYFQNEAQLEKSRLLSDRFSAERPKGSFSTLEIQRTEQGDSAMYLCASSPPAGDTQYFGPGTRLTVL.